This entry describes one TCR beta chain. This sample was included in a study of blood T cell repertoires in COVID-19. The CDR3 length is 14 residues. V was cut by 3 bases and J by 7 bases, with 14 bases left in between. The germline V gene has CDR1 SGHRS and CDR2 YFSETQ. Original processing notes: Quantification of nucleated cells was approximated via reference gene primer amplification. Some clones are missing from TCRdb's copy, which holds only in-frame ones; the method was immunoSEQ multiplex PCR. The V and J calls and clone size come from that table; D and trimming were worked out from the DNA. The sample has 250,000 or so clones, roughly 84% seen once. Recovery meant two consecutive negative NP/OP PCR tests, professional clearance, or resolved symptoms.

Sequencing used PBMCs or T cells enriched from blood (not recorded which). The clonotype comes from a man aged 45-65 years who had recovered from COVID-19. The chain joins TRBV5-1 to TRBJ1-5, with D tentatively TRBD1 (5 bases). The CDR3 region is CASSYAGVGQPQHF. CDR3 DNA: TGCGCCAGCAGCTACGCGGGGGTCGGGCAGCCCCAGCATTTT.